These 25 T cell receptor beta chains were all obtained from the same sample, sequenced in a study of immune cell composition in non-small cell lung cancer. Profiling relied on immunoSEQ multiplex PCR, and the TCRdb table lists in-frame clones only, not all of them. This repertoire shows approximately 8,000 clones, around four fifths found once; its top ten account for approximately 12%. The sequenced sample consisted of lung tumor tissue. Source of these receptors: a human donor with non-small cell lung cancer.

This clone has just a few counts. A read error may account for a junction end that differs from germline. J is TRBJ1-3 and V is TRBV28; D perhaps matches TRBD1 (6 bases). Germline assignment: CDR1 MDHEN and CDR2 SYDVKM. The CDR3 is 15 amino acids. The CDR3 DNA reads TGTGCCAGCAGTTTAAGGGGGGTCTCTAGAAACACCATATATTTT. This encodes CASSLRGVSRNTIYF.

The genes are TRBV7-3 and TRBJ1-2; TRBD1 matches 7 bases. Germline trimming cut 3 bases from V and 8 bases from J; bases unmatched to any gene: 6. Germline-derived CDR1 and CDR2 are SGHTA and FQGTGA. CDR3 length equals 13 residues. DNA for the CDR3: TGTGCCAGCAGCTTCGGGCAGGGGGGGGGCTACACCTTC. Amino acids: CASSFGQGGGYTF.

This clone occurred a few times. This chain uses TRBV5-6 with TRBJ1-1, with 11 bases matching TRBD1. V lost 5 bases to trimming and J lost 3 bases; unmatched junction nucleotides: 12. The CDR3 spans 17 residues. From germline, CDR1 is SGHDT and CDR2 YYEEEE. The CDR3 is CASSFRTGGGMYTEAFF. The CDR3 region has the DNA TGTGCCAGCAGTTTTCGGACAGGGGGCGGAATGTACACTGAAGCTTTCTTT.

The rearrangement uses TRBV19 and TRBJ1-1; D perhaps matches TRBD1 (5 bases). The CDR3 covers 14 residues. Germline V gene data show CDR1 as LNHDA and CDR2 as SQIVND (reference sequence). V was clipped by 7 bases and J by 4 bases, with 16 bases between them. The CDR3 here is CASNLKGLGTEAFF. CDR3 nucleotide sequence: TGTGCCAGTAATTTAAAGGGGTTGGGCACTGAAGCTTTCTTT.

This rearrangement joins TRBV7-2 to TRBJ2-2, with D perhaps TRBD1 (6 bases). The germline V and J ends were trimmed by 5 bases and 4 bases, with 11 bases remaining between them. The CDR3 sequence is 14 residues long. Germline loops: CDR1 SGHTA, CDR2 FQGNSA. DNA of the CDR3: TGTGCCAGCAGCCCGACAGGAAGCACCGGGGAGCTGTTTTTT. Amino acids: CASSPTGSTGELFF. Variable domain in full (rest from reference TRBV7-2 and TRBJ2-2): GAGVSQSPSNKVTEKGKDVELRCDPISGHTALYWYRQSLGQGLEFLIYFQGNSAPDKSGLPSDRFSAERTGGSVSTLTIQRTQQEDSAVYLCASSPTGSTGELFFGEGSRLTVL.

The V call is TRBV19, the J call TRBJ1-3; D ambiguous. The CDR3 is 15 amino acids. Trimming shortened V by 3 bases and J by 1 base, and 10 bases separated the two germline ends. From germline, CDR1 is LNHDA and CDR2 SQIVND (reference sequence). The CDR3 is CASSISALSGNTIYF. The CDR3 DNA follows: TGTGCCAGTAGTATTTCTGCTCTTTCTGGAAACACCATATATTTT.

V usage is TRBV9 and J usage is TRBJ2-5; 8 bases are shared with TRBD2. Trimming at V came to 0 bases and at J to 2 bases, leaving 3 bases not matched to a gene. The germline CDR1 and CDR2 sequences are SGDLS and YYNGEE. This CDR3 is built from 15 residues. As DNA, the CDR3 is TGTGCCAGCAGCGTAGAACTAGCGGTTCAAGAGACCCAGTACTTC. It encodes CASSVELAVQETQYF.

The chain recombines TRBV9 with TRBJ2-2; a weak D match, TRBD1 (6 bases). CDR1 SGDLS and CDR2 YYNGEE come from the germline V gene. The CDR3 sequence is 17 residues long. V was shortened by 0 bases and J by 1 base, with 13 bases between the two germline ends. Written as DNA, the CDR3 is TGTGCCAGCAGCGTAGCTATTGGACAGCAGAACACCGGGGAGCTGTTTTTT. It yields the protein CASSVAIGQQNTGELFF.

The chain has TRBV6-5 and TRBJ1-5; 9 bases line up with TRBD1. The CDR3 runs to 14 residues. Germline loops: CDR1 MNHEY, CDR2 SVGAGI. V dropped 0 bases and J dropped 6; count of bases not matched to a gene: 0. CDR3 protein: CASSYSGQGQPQHF. The DNA for the CDR3 is TGTGCCAGCAGTTACTCGGGACAGGGTCAGCCCCAGCATTTT.

The chain employs TRBV7-2 and TRBJ1-4, with D tentatively TRBD1 (6 bases). There are 14 residues in the CDR3. V lost 7 bases and J 8 bases, leaving 17 bases between the germline ends. Germline loops: CDR1 SGHTA, CDR2 FQGNSA. The CDR3 region is CASKSARGVEKLFF. CDR3 nucleotide sequence: TGTGCCAGCAAGTCGGCCAGGGGTGTGGAAAAACTGTTTTTT.

The V gene is TRBV13, the J gene TRBJ2-7; TRBD2 agrees at 8 bases. The V gene end was trimmed by 0 bases and the J gene end by 6 bases; junction bases not matched to a gene: 7. CDR3 size: 15 residues. Germline V gives CDR1 PRHDT, CDR2 FYEKMQ (reference sequence). This CDR3 is CASSLGSSGATEQYF. The CDR3 region has the DNA TGTGCCAGCAGCTTAGGAAGTAGCGGGGCTACCGAGCAGTACTTC.

V is TRBV7-8 and J is TRBJ1-5, with D tentatively TRBD1 (5 bases). Germline-derived CDR1 and CDR2 are SGHVS and FQNEAQ. The CDR3 covers 16 residues. The germline V and J ends were trimmed by 8 bases and 0 bases, with 17 bases remaining between them. The CDR3 is CASGTIGPGSNQPQHF. The CDR3 DNA is TGTGCCAGCGGGACCATAGGTCCGGGTAGCAATCAGCCCCAGCATTTT.

The V call is TRBV7-2, the J call TRBJ2-1, with no clear D. In germline, CDR1 is SGHTA, CDR2 FQGNSA. With 2 bases removed from V and 6 bases from J, the gap between germline ends came to 11 bases. The CDR3 length is 14 residues. CDR3 nucleotide sequence: TGTGCCAGCAGCTTAACAAGGGTTAGCAATGAGCAGTTCTTC. It translates to CASSLTRVSNEQFF.

The chain joins TRBV2 to TRBJ2-7; 11 bases line up with TRBD2. V was clipped by 6 bases and J by 0 bases; unmatched bases: 4. CDR1 is SNHLY and CDR2 is FYNNEI in the germline V gene. CDR3 size: 15 residues. For the CDR3, the DNA is TGTGCCAGCAGAGCACTAGCGGGGGACTCCTACGAGCAGTACTTC. It encodes CASRALAGDSYEQYF.

The sample holds one count of this clone. The chain joins TRBV18 to TRBJ1-5, with TRBD1 matching 8 bases. After removal of 3 bases from V and 7 bases from J, the junction contained 5 bases not matched to a gene. The CDR3 spans 14 residues. Germline CDR1 is KGHSH and CDR2 is LQKENI. CDR3 amino acids: CASSPNRGGQPQHF. The CDR3 DNA reads as TGTGCCAGCTCACCCAACAGGGGGGGACAGCCCCAGCATTTT.

The chain uses TRBV7-9 and TRBJ1-1; TRBD1 agrees at 8 bases. This CDR3 has 14 residues. The V gene's germline CDR1 is SEHNR and CDR2 FQNEAQ (reference sequence). V lost 7 bases and J lost 3; bases outside the gene matches: 7. Here the CDR3 reads CASTSQGVHTEAFF. The DNA of the CDR3 is TGTGCCAGCACGTCACAGGGGGTACACACTGAAGCTTTCTTT.

The chain joins TRBV11-2 to TRBJ1-2; maybe TRBD1 (6 bases). Germline lookup yields CDR1 SGHAT and CDR2 FQNNGV. The CDR3 has 13 amino acids. V was cut by 5 bases and J by 1 base, with 8 bases left in between. In DNA, the CDR3 is TGTGCCAGCAGCCCAGGGGTTAACTATGGCTACACCTTC. It yields the protein CASSPGVNYGYTF.

The sample holds a few counts of this clone. This chain links TRBV7-9 with TRBJ1-4; D gene ambiguous. V was cut by 2 bases and J by 8 bases, with 6 bases left in between. Germline assignment: CDR1 SEHNR and CDR2 FQNEAQ (reference sequence). The CDR3 has 12 residues. The CDR3 DNA reads TGTGCCAGCAGCTTACTAGGAGAAAAACTGTTTTTT. Protein sequence: CASSLLGEKLFF.

V gene TRBV4-2 combines with J gene TRBJ2-7; TRBD1 matches 7 bases. V was clipped by 3 bases and J by 2 bases; unmatched bases: 4. Germline-derived CDR1 and CDR2 are LGHNA and YNFKEQ. CDR3 size: 14 residues. CDR3 in amino acids: CASSQGQTTYEQYF. The CDR3 nucleotides are TGTGCCAGCAGCCAGGGACAGACGACCTACGAGCAGTACTTC.

The CDR3 spells CATSRGQTDRRDTIYF. Here the CDR3 DNA reads TGTGCCACCAGCAGGGGCCAAACGGACAGGCGAGACACCATATATTTT. The chain combines TRBV15 with TRBJ1-3, with 7 nucleotides matching TRBD1. This CDR3 spans 16 amino acids. Germline V CDR1 and CDR2: LNHNV, YYDKDF (reference sequence). J was trimmed by 8 bases and V by 3 bases; bases with no gene match: 13.

This clone was seen only a few times. The rearrangement links TRBV9 to TRBJ1-2; the D is unclear. CDR3 length: 13 amino acids. In germline, CDR1 is SGDLS, CDR2 YYNGEE. Trimming stripped 2 bases from V and 3 bases from J, with 8 bases between. CDR3 sequence: CASSVEGHYGYTF. In nucleotides, the CDR3 is TGTGCCAGCAGCGTGGAGGGCCACTATGGCTACACCTTC.

The J gene is TRBJ2-5, the V gene TRBV15; D is undetermined. V lost 2 bases and J 5 bases, leaving 15 bases between the germline ends. CDR1 and CDR2 (germline): LNHNV, YYDKDF (reference sequence). This CDR3 has 15 residues. This CDR3 is CATSRSIQARETQYF. The CDR3, as DNA: TGTGCCACCAGCAGATCGATTCAAGCTCGGGAGACCCAGTACTTC.

The CDR3 DNA reads as TGTGCCAGCAGTTTAAAGGGTCGTGAAGCTTTCTTT. It specifies CASSLKGREAFF. The chain has TRBV28 and TRBJ1-1; D unclear. The CDR3 is 12 residues long. Germline V gives CDR1 MDHEN, CDR2 SYDVKM. V gave up 2 bases and J gave up 7 bases, with 8 bases separating them.

CDR3 coding DNA: TGTGCCATCAGTATCGGGGGGGCCGTTGAGACCCAGTACTTC. Its translation: CAISIGGAVETQYF. This chain joins TRBV10-3 and TRBJ2-5, with 8 bases aligning to TRBD2. The CDR3 is 14 amino acids. V gave up 5 bases and J gave up 5 bases; unmatched junction bases: 7. Germline assignment: CDR1 ENHRY and CDR2 SYGVKD.

By share of the sample, this clone is medium-sized. The gene calls are TRBV4-3 and TRBJ2-2, with unresolved D. The V end was cut by 6 bases, the J end by 2 bases, with 4 bases between. The germline V gene has CDR1 LGHNA and CDR2 YSLEER. This CDR3 region has 12 residues. The CDR3 sequence is CASSRNTGELFF. As DNA, the CDR3 is TGCGCCAGCAGTAGAAACACCGGGGAGCTGTTTTTT.